Each of the 32 T cell receptor beta chains below was sequenced from the same sample in a study of T cells in Graves' hyperthyroidism and ophthalmopathy. Amplification yielded TCR beta CDR3 regions, with RNA transcripts as the source. Initially, a first-round RT-PCR of the TCR CDR3 employed the HTBI primer set. TCRdb reanalysed the multiplex PCR reads using MiXCR and keeps one entry per CDR3 protein. There are fewer than 850,000 distinct CDR3 sequences in the sample; roughly 17% occur only once, and roughly 16% lies in the top ten. Sequencing was carried out using blood. The receptors derive from a man aged 50-59 years with Graves' hyperthyroidism.

This clonotype showed up many times. This chain links TRBV2 with TRBJ1-6, with D possibly matching TRBD1 (5 bases). Trimming removed 5 bases from V and 10 bases from J, with 18 bases in between. The germline V gene encodes CDR1 SNHLY and CDR2 FYNNEI. The CDR3 runs 15 residues. CDR3 sequence (DNA): TGTGCCAGCAGTAAAAACCAGGGCATAGGGTCACCCCTCCACTTT. It translates to CASSKNQGIGSPLHF.

There are a few counts of this clonotype. The V and J genes are TRBV4-1 and TRBJ2-1; D is perhaps TRBD1 or TRBD2 (5 bases each). CDR1 and CDR2 (germline): MGHRA, YSYEKL. V was clipped by 7 bases and J by 6 bases, with 10 bases between them. The CDR3 contains 12 residues. The CDR3, as DNA: TGCGCCAGCACCGGGGCTACCAATGAGCAGTTCTTC. Translating gives CASTGATNEQFF.

This clonotype turned up a few times. The chain has TRBV13 and TRBJ2-7, with 7 bases that match TRBD2. The CDR3 contains 15 residues. Germline CDR1 reads PRHDT; CDR2 reads FYEKMQ (reference sequence). With 6 bases clipped from V and 7 bases from J, the junction kept 15 bases outside the gene matches. The CDR3 DNA sequence: TGTGCCAGCAGACGAGATAAAGCGGGACTGGGGGAGCAGTACTTC. It encodes CASRRDKAGLGEQYF.

V usage is TRBV4-1 and J usage is TRBJ2-7; 8 positions agree with TRBD2. This CDR3 is 16 amino acids long. CDR1 is MGHRA and CDR2 is YSYEKL in the germline V gene. With V trimmed by 4 bases and J by 5 bases, 13 bases remained unmatched. CDR3 loop: CASSPQWASGLDEQYF. DNA for the CDR3: TGCGCCAGCAGCCCCCAGTGGGCTAGCGGGTTGGACGAGCAGTACTTC.

This clonotype was recorded at least ten times. V and J are TRBV2 and TRBJ2-1; possibly TRBD1 or TRBD2 for D (5 bases each). The CDR3 runs 14 residues. Germline loops: CDR1 SNHLY, CDR2 FYNNEI. The germline V and J ends were trimmed by 4 bases and 0 bases, with 7 bases remaining between them. The CDR3 loop is CASSVRGSYNEQFF. Here the CDR3 DNA reads TGTGCCAGCAGTGTGAGGGGCTCCTACAATGAGCAGTTCTTC.

To note about this clonotype: One junction end disagrees with the germline gene, perhaps due to a read error. CDR3 nucleotides: TGTGCCAGTGGTATAATCTCGGGGGGCGCGGTAACTTTCTTT. Protein product: CASGIISGGAVTFF. The chain couples TRBV19 to TRBJ1-1; D perhaps matches TRBD1 (6 bases). CDR1 is LNHDA and CDR2 is SQIVND in the germline V gene (reference sequence). This CDR3 region has 14 residues.

This clonotype was detected many times. V usage is TRBV9 and J usage is TRBJ1-1, with 9 nucleotides matching TRBD1. The CDR3 is made up of 15 amino acids. CDR1 SGDLS and CDR2 YYNGEE come from the germline V gene. The V gene end was trimmed by 4 bases and the J gene end by 3 bases; junction bases not matched to a gene: 7. The CDR3 region is CASSPRDRVYTEAFF. CDR3 nucleotide sequence: TGTGCCAGCAGCCCTAGGGACAGGGTTTACACTGAAGCTTTCTTT.

Of note for this clonotype: A read error may be the cause here, since a much bigger clone is one base away. V is TRBV7-2 and J is TRBJ2-3; TRBD2 matches at 10 bases. The CDR3 sequence is 16 residues long. Per the germline V gene, CDR1 is SGHTA and CDR2 is FQGNSA. The DNA for the CDR3 is TGTGCCGGCAGCTTCCCCTCTAGCGGGAGCCGAGATACGCAGTATTTT. Encoded protein: CAGSFPSSGSRDTQYF.

The V call is TRBV2, the J call TRBJ2-5, with 11 positions matching TRBD2. CDR1 SNHLY and CDR2 FYNNEI come from the germline V gene. The CDR3 consists of 14 residues. V gave up 5 bases and J gave up 10 bases; unmatched junction bases: 9. CDR3 loop: CASSTRGTSGLQYF. In DNA form, the CDR3 reads TGTGCCAGCAGTACCCGAGGGACTAGCGGTCTCCAGTACTTC.

This clonotype was counted at least ten times. V gene TRBV2 combines with J gene TRBJ2-2; 10 nucleotides agree with TRBD1. V shed 3 bases, J shed 6 bases, and the junction held 7 bases outside the gene matches. This CDR3 region has 16 residues. From germline, CDR1 is SNHLY and CDR2 FYNNEI. The CDR3 here is CASSEPTGGVAGELFF. CDR3 DNA sequence: TGTGCCAGCAGTGAGCCGACAGGGGGCGTTGCCGGGGAGCTGTTTTTT.

The chain combines TRBV25-1 with TRBJ2-7; 9 nucleotides agree with TRBD1. After removal of 5 bases from V and 3 bases from J, the junction contained 8 bases not matched to a gene. This CDR3 comprises 15 residues. Germline CDR1 is MGHDK and CDR2 is SYGVNS. The CDR3 protein is CASSLRTGEIYEQYF. The DNA for the CDR3 is TGTGCCAGCAGTTTAAGGACAGGGGAAATCTACGAGCAGTACTTC.

This clonotype was detected many times. This chain joins TRBV28 and TRBJ1-6; a weak D match, TRBD1 (5 bases). The ends were cut back, 2 bases at V and 0 bases at J, with 8 bases in the middle. Germline assignment: CDR1 MDHEN and CDR2 SYDVKM. The CDR3 is 16 amino acids. The CDR3 protein is CASSLLQASYNSPLHF. CDR3 in DNA: TGTGCCAGCAGTTTACTACAGGCCTCCTATAATTCACCCCTCCACTTT.

The rearrangement uses TRBV2 and TRBJ1-2; the match to TRBD1 covers 7 bases. CDR1 SNHLY and CDR2 FYNNEI come from the germline V gene. The CDR3 runs to 12 residues. V dropped 10 bases and J dropped 5; count of bases not matched to a gene: 7. CDR3 amino acids: CATIEGAYGYTF. DNA of the CDR3: TGTGCCACAATCGAGGGGGCGTATGGCTACACCTTC.

This clonotype has a handful of counts. The chain recombines TRBV6-5 with TRBJ1-6, with D unresolved. The CDR3 has 14 amino acids. V lost 0 bases and J lost 8, with 8 bases in between. CDR1 is MNHEY, CDR2 SVGAGI, per germline. CDR3 in DNA: TGTGCCAGCAGTTACTCGATAACGGATTCACCCCTCCACTTT. Its translation: CASSYSITDSPLHF.

Details on this clonotype: A much bigger clone sits one base away, suggesting this may be a read error. V is TRBV27 and J is TRBJ2-1; 7 bases map to TRBD1. Germline lookup yields CDR1 MNHEY and CDR2 SMNVEV (reference sequence). The CDR3 spans 15 residues. V gave up 2 bases and J gave up 8 bases; unmatched junction bases: 9. CDR3 in amino acids: CASSLTGRGFDEQFF. The CDR3 DNA reads as TGTGCCAGCAGTTTAACGGGCAGGGGGTTCGATGAGCAGTTCTTC.

This clonotype was detected many times. The CDR3 loop reads CASSVGPGELFF. The CDR3 region has the DNA TGCGCCAGCAGCGTAGGCCCCGGGGAGCTGTTTTTT. The chain combines TRBV5-1 with TRBJ2-2; D remains unclear. V was trimmed by 4 bases and J by 6 bases, leaving 7 bases between them. Germline lookup yields CDR1 SGHRS and CDR2 YFSETQ. This CDR3 is built from 12 residues.

This clonotype was seen many times. The V gene is TRBV7-2, the J gene TRBJ2-1; D gene uncertain. V lost 1 base and J 1 base, leaving 5 bases between the germline ends. The CDR3 is 14 residues long. Germline CDR1 reads SGHTA; CDR2 reads FQGNSA. CDR3 bases: TGTGCCAGCAGCTTAGGGAATTCCTACAATGAGCAGTTCTTC. Amino acids: CASSLGNSYNEQFF.

V gene TRBV4-3 combines with J gene TRBJ1-4; weak D call: TRBD1 (6 bases). Germline assignment: CDR1 LGHNA and CDR2 YSLEER. The CDR3 has 17 amino acids. V lost 1 base and J 1 base, leaving 13 bases between the germline ends. The CDR3 region has the DNA TGCGCCAGCAGCCAAGTCGGGACACTCAAAACTAATGAAAAACTGTTTTTT. Protein sequence: CASSQVGTLKTNEKLFF.

In this sample, this clonotype turned up many times. The rearrangement uses TRBV7-3 and TRBJ2-1; 9 nucleotides agree with TRBD1. The CDR3 has 17 amino acids. Germline values: CDR1 SGHTA, CDR2 FQGTGA. Germline trimming cut 5 bases from V and 9 bases from J; bases unmatched to any gene: 17. The CDR3 sequence is CASSPREGQGGPGEQFF. Here the CDR3 DNA reads TGTGCCAGCAGCCCTCGCGAGGGACAGGGAGGACCCGGTGAGCAGTTCTTC.

This clonotype was observed many times. The chain uses TRBV18 and TRBJ2-1; D unresolved. The CDR3 is made up of 15 amino acids. Trimming removed 5 bases at V and 5 bases at J, with 16 bases between. Germline V gene data show CDR1 as KGHSH and CDR2 as LQKENI. The CDR3 DNA sequence: TGTGCCAGCTCATCATACGCCTCGGCCCACAATGAGCAGTTCTTC. The encoded protein is CASSSYASAHNEQFF.

The chain joins TRBV20-1 to TRBJ2-3; TRBD2 agrees at 10 bases. V trimming: 1 base; J trimming: 3 bases; junction bases outside the gene matches: 13. From germline, CDR1 is DFQATT and CDR2 SNEGSKA (reference sequence). The CDR3 consists of 18 residues. The CDR3 spells CSARGGVASGSSTDTQYF. For the CDR3, the DNA is TGCAGTGCTAGAGGTGGAGTGGCTAGCGGGAGTTCAACAGATACGCAGTATTTT.

Many counts were recorded for this clonotype. V gene TRBV12-3 or TRBV12-4 combines with J gene TRBJ2-6; no clear D gene. Trimming took off 6 bases at V and 0 bases at J, with 6 bases between the two ends. This CDR3 spans 14 amino acids. The CDR3 DNA follows: TGTGCCAGCAGCCAGAGCTCTGGGGCCAACGTCCTGACTTTC. This translates into CASSQSSGANVLTF.

As for this clonotype: A much more abundant neighbour one base away suggests this may be a read error. No conserved phenylalanine or tryptophan ends this CDR3, so it is likely a read error. CDR3 nucleotide sequence: TGTGCCAGCAGTTCTCCACAGACCTACGAGCAGTACTGC. The encoded protein is CASSSPQTYEQYC. V gene TRBV28 combines with J gene TRBJ2-7; D ambiguous. V lost 4 bases and J lost 2, with 9 bases in between. The germline CDR1 and CDR2 sequences are MDHEN and SYDVKM. This CDR3 spans 13 amino acids.

In its sample, this clonotype was seen many times. This chain joins TRBV11-3 and TRBJ2-3; 8 bases agree with TRBD1. V lost 5 bases to trimming and J lost 1 base; unmatched junction nucleotides: 11. Germline values: CDR1 SGHNT, CDR2 YENEEA. CDR3 length: 17 residues. CDR3 nucleotides: TGTGCCAGCAGCCCGCGAGGGTCGGGACAGGGCACAGATACGCAGTATTTT. As protein: CASSPRGSGQGTDTQYF.

This clonotype was observed a handful of times. This sequence may be a read error, since a much larger clone differs from it by one base. The rearrangement joins TRBV11-2 to TRBJ2-7; 12 bases align to TRBD2. V shed 7 bases and J 4 bases; nucleotides not matched to a gene: 11. In germline, CDR1 is SGHAT, CDR2 FQNNGV. The CDR3 extends over 16 amino acids. In nucleotides, the CDR3 is TGTGCCAGCACCTTGACTAGCGGGAGAACCCTATACGAGCAGTACTTC. Amino acids: CASTLTSGRTLYEQYF.

This clonotype was picked up a small number of times. CDR3 sequence (DNA): TGTGCCAGTTCCACAGGGGGTTCTAACTATGGCTACACCTTC. Translating it yields CASSTGGSNYGYTF. The chain combines TRBV28 with TRBJ1-2, with TRBD1 matching over 8 bases. The CDR3 extends over 14 amino acids. Germline V gene lookup returns CDR1 MDHEN and CDR2 SYDVKM. J was trimmed by 0 bases and V by 9 bases; bases with no gene match: 6.

The sample holds many counts of this clonotype. The V gene is TRBV12-3 or TRBV12-4, the J gene TRBJ2-1; 9 bases are shared with TRBD2. The CDR3 covers 16 residues. With V trimmed by 3 bases and J by 2 bases, 5 bases remained unmatched. The CDR3 region is CASSFWTSDPYNEQFF. CDR3 sequence (DNA): TGTGCCAGCAGTTTTTGGACTAGCGACCCCTACAATGAGCAGTTCTTC.

This clonotype was seen many times. CDR3 DNA: TGTGCCAGCAGCTTGTCGCGGCAAGAGACCCAGTACTTC. As protein: CASSLSRQETQYF. The chain carries TRBV7-3 and TRBJ2-5; D remains ambiguous. The CDR3 totals 13 residues. V was cut by 3 bases and J by 2 bases, with 7 bases left in between. Germline loops: CDR1 SGHTA, CDR2 FQGTGA.

V gene TRBV20-1 combines with J gene TRBJ2-1; 9 bases map to TRBD2. J gave up 2 bases and V 3 bases, and 5 bases lay outside the gene matches. This CDR3 has 15 amino acids. Looked up from germline, CDR1 is DFQATT and CDR2 is SNEGSKA (reference sequence). CDR3: CSARSASGTYNEQFF. The CDR3 DNA follows: TGCAGTGCTAGGTCGGCTAGCGGGACCTACAATGAGCAGTTCTTC.

This clonotype was counted many times. The CDR3 DNA is TGTGCCATCAGTGCCGGGACTAGCGGGACTACCACAGATACGCAGTATTTT. It yields the protein CAISAGTSGTTTDTQYF. The chain is built from TRBV10-3 and TRBJ2-3; 13 bases agree with TRBD2. CDR1 is ENHRY and CDR2 is SYGVKD in the germline V gene. V trimming: 4 bases; J trimming: 2 bases; junction bases outside the gene matches: 6. CDR3 length: 17 amino acids.

The chain is built from TRBV20-1 and TRBJ2-5, with 7 bases fitting TRBD1. With 0 bases clipped from V and 5 bases from J, the junction kept 6 bases outside the gene matches. The germline gives CDR1 DFQATT, CDR2 SNEGSKA (reference sequence). The CDR3 runs to 14 residues. The CDR3 nucleotides read TGCAGTGCTAGAGACGGGACAGTCTTGGAGACCCAGTACTTC. Translated, it gives CSARDGTVLETQYF.

A few counts support this clonotype. This chain connects TRBV19 to TRBJ1-5; maybe TRBD1 (6 bases). The CDR3 is made up of 15 amino acids. Per the germline V gene, CDR1 is LNHDA and CDR2 is SQIVND (reference sequence). V dropped 2 bases and J dropped 2 bases, with 10 bases sitting between them. This CDR3 reads CASSILDSRNQPQHF. The DNA for the CDR3 is TGTGCCAGTAGTATACTGGACAGCCGCAATCAGCCCCAGCATTTT.